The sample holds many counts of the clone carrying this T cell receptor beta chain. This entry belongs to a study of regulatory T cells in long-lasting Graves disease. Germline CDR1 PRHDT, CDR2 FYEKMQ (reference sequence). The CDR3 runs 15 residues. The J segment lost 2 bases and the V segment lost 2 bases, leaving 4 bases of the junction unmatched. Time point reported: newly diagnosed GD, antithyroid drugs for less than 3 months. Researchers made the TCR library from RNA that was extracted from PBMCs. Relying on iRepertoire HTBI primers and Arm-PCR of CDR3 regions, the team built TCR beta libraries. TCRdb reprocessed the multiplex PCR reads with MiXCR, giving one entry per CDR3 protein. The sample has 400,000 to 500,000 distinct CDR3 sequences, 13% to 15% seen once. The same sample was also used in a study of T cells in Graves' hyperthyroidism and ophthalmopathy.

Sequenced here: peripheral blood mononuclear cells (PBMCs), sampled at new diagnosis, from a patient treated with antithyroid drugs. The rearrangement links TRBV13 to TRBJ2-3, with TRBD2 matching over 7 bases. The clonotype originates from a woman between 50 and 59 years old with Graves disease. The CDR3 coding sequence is TGTGCCAGCAGCTTAAAGGCGGGAGCCACAGATACGCAGTATTTT. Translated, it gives CASSLKAGATDTQYF.